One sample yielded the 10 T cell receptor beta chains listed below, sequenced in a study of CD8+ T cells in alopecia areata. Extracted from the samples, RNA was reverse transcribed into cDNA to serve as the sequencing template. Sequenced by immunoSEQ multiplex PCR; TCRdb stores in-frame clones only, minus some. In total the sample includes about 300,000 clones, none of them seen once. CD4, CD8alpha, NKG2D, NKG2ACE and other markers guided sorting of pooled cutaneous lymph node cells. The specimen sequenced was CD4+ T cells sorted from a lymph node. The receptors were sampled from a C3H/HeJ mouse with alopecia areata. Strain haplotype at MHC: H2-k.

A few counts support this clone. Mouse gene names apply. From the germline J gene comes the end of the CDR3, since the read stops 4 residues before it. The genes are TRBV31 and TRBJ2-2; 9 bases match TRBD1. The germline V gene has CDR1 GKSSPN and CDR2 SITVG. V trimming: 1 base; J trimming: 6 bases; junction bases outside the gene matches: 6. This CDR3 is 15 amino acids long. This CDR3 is CAWSPRTGDAGQLYF. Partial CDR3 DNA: TGTGCCTGGAGTCCGAGGACAGGGGACGCCGGG.

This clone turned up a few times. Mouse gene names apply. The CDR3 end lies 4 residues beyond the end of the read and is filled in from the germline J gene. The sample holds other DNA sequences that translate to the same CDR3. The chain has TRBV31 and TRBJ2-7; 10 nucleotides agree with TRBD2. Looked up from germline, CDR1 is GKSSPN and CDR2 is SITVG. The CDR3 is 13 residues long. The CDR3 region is CAWRRLGGDEQYF. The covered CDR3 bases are TGTGCCTGGAGGCGACTGGGGGGCGAT.

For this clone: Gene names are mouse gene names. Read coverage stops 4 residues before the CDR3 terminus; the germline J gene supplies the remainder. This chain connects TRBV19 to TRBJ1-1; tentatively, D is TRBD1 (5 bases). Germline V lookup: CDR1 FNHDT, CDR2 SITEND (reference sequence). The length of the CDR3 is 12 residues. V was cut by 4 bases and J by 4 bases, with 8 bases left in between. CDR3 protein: CASSPGLTEVFF. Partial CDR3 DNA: TGTGCCAGCAGTCCGGGACTCACA.

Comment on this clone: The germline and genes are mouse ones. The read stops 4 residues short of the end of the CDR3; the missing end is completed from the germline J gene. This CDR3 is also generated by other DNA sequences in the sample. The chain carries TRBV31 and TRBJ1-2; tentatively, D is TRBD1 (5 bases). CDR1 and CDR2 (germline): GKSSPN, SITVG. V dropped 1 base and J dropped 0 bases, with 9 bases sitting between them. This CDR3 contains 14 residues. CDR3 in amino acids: CAWSRGGANSDYTF. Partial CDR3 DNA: TGTGCCTGGAGTCGGGGGGGTGCAAACTCC.

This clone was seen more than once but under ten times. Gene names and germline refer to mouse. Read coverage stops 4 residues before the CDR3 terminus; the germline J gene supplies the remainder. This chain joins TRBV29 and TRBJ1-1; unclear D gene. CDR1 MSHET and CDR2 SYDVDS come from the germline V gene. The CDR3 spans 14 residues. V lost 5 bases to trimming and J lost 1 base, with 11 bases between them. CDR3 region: CASSVSGGNTEVFF. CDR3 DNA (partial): TGTGCTAGCAGTGTCTCGGGTGGGAACACA.

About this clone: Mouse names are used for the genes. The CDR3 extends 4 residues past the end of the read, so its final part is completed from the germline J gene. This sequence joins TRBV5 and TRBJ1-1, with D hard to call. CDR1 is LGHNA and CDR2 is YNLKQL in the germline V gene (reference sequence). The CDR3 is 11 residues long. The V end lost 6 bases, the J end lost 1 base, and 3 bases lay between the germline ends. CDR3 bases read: TGTGCCAGCAGACAAAACACA. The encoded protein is CASRQNT. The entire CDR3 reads CASRQNTEVFF.

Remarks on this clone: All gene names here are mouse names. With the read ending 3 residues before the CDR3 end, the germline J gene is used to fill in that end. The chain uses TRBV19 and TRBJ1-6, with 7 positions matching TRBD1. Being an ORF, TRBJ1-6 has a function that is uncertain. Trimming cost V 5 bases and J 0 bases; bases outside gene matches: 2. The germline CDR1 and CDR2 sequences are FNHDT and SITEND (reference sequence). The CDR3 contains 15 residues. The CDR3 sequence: CASRQGSSYNSPLYF. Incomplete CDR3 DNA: TGTGCCAGCAGACAGGGGAGTTCCTATAATTCGCCC.

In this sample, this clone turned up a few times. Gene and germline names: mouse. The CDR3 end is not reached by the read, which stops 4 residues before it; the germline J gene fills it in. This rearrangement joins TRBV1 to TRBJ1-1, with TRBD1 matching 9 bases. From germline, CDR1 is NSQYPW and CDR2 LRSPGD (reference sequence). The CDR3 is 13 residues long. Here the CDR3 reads CTCRGQGRTEVFF. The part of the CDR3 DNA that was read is TGCACCTGCAGAGGACAGGGGAGGACA.

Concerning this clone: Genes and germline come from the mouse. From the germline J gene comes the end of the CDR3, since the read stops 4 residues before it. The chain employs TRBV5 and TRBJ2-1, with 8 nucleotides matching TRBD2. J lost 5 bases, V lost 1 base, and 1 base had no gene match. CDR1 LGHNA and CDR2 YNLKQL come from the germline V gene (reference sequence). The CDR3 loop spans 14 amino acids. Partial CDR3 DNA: TGTGCCAGCAGCCAAGCCTGGGGGGATGCT. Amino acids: CASSQAWGDA. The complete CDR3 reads CASSQAWGDAEQFF.

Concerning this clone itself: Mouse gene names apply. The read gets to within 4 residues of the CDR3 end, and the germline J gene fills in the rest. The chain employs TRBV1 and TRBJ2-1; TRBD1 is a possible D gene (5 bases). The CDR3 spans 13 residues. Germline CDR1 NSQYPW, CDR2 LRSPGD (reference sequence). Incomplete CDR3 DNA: TGCACCTGCAGTGCCAGGGTGGGAGCT. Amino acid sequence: CTCSARVGA. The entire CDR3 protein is CTCSARVGAEQFF.